This T cell receptor (beta chain) appears in the sequencing data of a study of OX40 agonist ivuxolimab in advanced cancers. As for the study in general: The eligibility criteria allowed prior anti-PD-1, anti-PD-L1 or anti-CTLA-4 therapy, and approximately 40% had some.

The V gene's germline CDR1 is SEHNR and CDR2 FQNEAQ (reference sequence). V was shortened by 7 bases and J by 0 bases, with 15 bases between the two germline ends. The CDR3 covers 15 residues. TCRdb's copy holds only in-frame clones and misses some; the assay was immunoSEQ multiplex PCR. The sample has about 70,000 clones, 75% to 90% seen once; the top ten hold 2.5% to 3%. Excluded were patients having autoimmune disease history or systemic immunosuppression. The sequenced sample was CD4+ or CD8+ T cells sorted from blood, obtained in a trial of the OX40 agonist ivuxolimab. The receptor comes from an adult with an advanced solid tumor such as melanoma, head and neck, liver or kidney cancer. This chain links TRBV7-9 with TRBJ1-1; the D is unclear. CDR3 amino acids: CASTPFGSLNTEAFF. The CDR3 coding sequence is TGTGCCAGCACCCCGTTTGGGTCGCTGAACACTGAAGCTTTCTTT.